The 3 T cell receptor beta chains reported below all come from one sample, sequenced in a study of blood T cell repertoires in COVID-19. Profiling relied on immunoSEQ multiplex PCR, and the TCRdb table lists in-frame clones only, not all of them. The sample records around 130,000 clones, over 80% being singletons. Sequenced input: PBMCs or T cells enriched from blood (not recorded which). Receptor source: a man aged 30 to 45 who had recovered from COVID-19.

The chain couples TRBV7-2 to TRBJ2-2; D perhaps matches TRBD1 (5 bases). Germline CDR1 and CDR2: SGHTA and FQGNSA. V gave up 0 bases and J gave up 5 bases, with 10 bases separating them. This CDR3 is built from 15 residues. For the CDR3, the DNA is TGTGCCAGCAGCTTAGCACGAGCAGGGACCGGGGAGCTGTTTTTT. Translating it yields CASSLARAGTGELFF.

The rearrangement links TRBV11-2 to TRBJ2-5; 7 nucleotides match TRBD1. Trimming cost V 5 bases and J 7 bases; bases outside gene matches: 7. The germline gives CDR1 SGHAT, CDR2 FQNNGV. The CDR3 sequence is 13 residues long. The CDR3 protein is CASSGTGALTQYF. The DNA for the CDR3 is TGTGCCAGCAGCGGCACAGGGGCTTTGACCCAGTACTTC.

The V gene is TRBV19, the J gene TRBJ2-2, with TRBD1 identical over 7 bases. Germline loops: CDR1 LNHDA, CDR2 SQIVND (reference sequence). The ends lost 7 bases at V and 3 bases at J; junction bases unmatched: 5. The CDR3 has 14 residues. CDR3 residues: CASNPGGYTGELFF. The CDR3 DNA reads TGTGCCAGTAATCCAGGGGGATACACCGGGGAGCTGTTTTTT. Drawing the rest from reference TRBV19 and TRBJ2-2, the complete variable domain is DGGITQSPKYLFRKEGQNVTLSCEQNLNHDAMYWYRQDPGQGLRLIYYSQIVNDFQKGDIAEGYSVSREKKESFPLTVTSAQKNPTAFYLCASNPGGYTGELFFGEGSRLTVL.